The clone carrying this T cell receptor (beta chain) was seen just once. What it recognizes is unknown. Sample time point: week 47, end of study. A single vaccine dose contained 300 ug of mutant IDH1 20-mer peptide, and topical imiquimod was used with it. Patients had eight vaccinations, in weeks 1, 3, 5, 7, 11, 15, 19 and 23. Profiled with immunoSEQ multiplex PCR; TCRdb holds only in-frame clones, not every one. The top ten hold roughly 0.78% of the sample, which has almost 95,000 clones, about nine tenths seen once. This sample is part of a study of a mutant IDH1 vaccine in newly diagnosed glioma. Study overall: Vaccination was launched 4-6 weeks after radiotherapy alone, or with temozolomide cycles. Those enrolled had earlier been treated with radiotherapy, temozolomide, or both, mostly both. Study findings and constraints: Altogether, 93.3% of patients exhibited vaccine-induced immune responses.

This TCR derives from a woman between 45 and 65 years old with glioma. This specimen consisted of PBMCs, obtained from a glioma patient whose treatment included an IDH1 peptide vaccine.

This chain's CDR3 is CASSMGLAETQYF. The CDR3 DNA is TGTGCCAGTAGTATGGGGCTAGCTGAGACCCAGTACTTC. The chain joins TRBV19 to TRBJ2-5; the D gene could be TRBD1 or TRBD2 (5 bases each). V was pared by 3 bases and J by 5 bases, with 10 bases between. This CDR3 has 13 amino acids. Germline V gene data show CDR1 as LNHDA and CDR2 as SQIVND (reference sequence). The full variable domain, with the rest looked up from reference TRBV19 and TRBJ2-5, is DGGITQSPKYLFRKEGQNVTLSCEQNLNHDAMYWYRQDPGQGLRLIYYSQIVNDFQKGDIAEGYSVSREKKESFPLTVTSAQKNPTAFYLCASSMGLAETQYFGPGTRLLVL.